The source of this T cell receptor (beta chain) is a study of blood T cells in healthy people across ages. A minimum of 5 micrograms of total RNA was extracted per sample. Study results and caveats: Greater diversity and more naive CD4+ cells were seen in long-lived donors than in aged donors.

Combining a sample-barcoded 5' primer with a J-beta primer mix, a second PCR ran for about 6 to 12 cycles. Each TCR beta cDNA got a 12-nucleotide random molecular identifier. One entry per CDR3 protein results from TCRdb running MiXCR on the 5' RACE reads. Here the sample spans around 1,800,000 distinct CDR3 sequences, about two fifths being singletons. A word on this clonotype: No antigen is known for it.

This TCR was sampled from a human donor in good health. Sequenced sample: blood.

The DNA of the CDR3 is TGTGCCACCTCTCCCCTTACAGGGGGCGAAGAGACCCAGTACTTC. This codes for CATSPLTGGEETQYF. The chain carries TRBV15 and TRBJ2-5; TRBD1 matches at 9 bases. With 8 bases clipped from V and 3 bases from J, the junction kept 10 bases outside the gene matches. CDR1 is LNHNV and CDR2 is YYDKDF in the germline V gene (reference sequence). This CDR3 comprises 15 residues.